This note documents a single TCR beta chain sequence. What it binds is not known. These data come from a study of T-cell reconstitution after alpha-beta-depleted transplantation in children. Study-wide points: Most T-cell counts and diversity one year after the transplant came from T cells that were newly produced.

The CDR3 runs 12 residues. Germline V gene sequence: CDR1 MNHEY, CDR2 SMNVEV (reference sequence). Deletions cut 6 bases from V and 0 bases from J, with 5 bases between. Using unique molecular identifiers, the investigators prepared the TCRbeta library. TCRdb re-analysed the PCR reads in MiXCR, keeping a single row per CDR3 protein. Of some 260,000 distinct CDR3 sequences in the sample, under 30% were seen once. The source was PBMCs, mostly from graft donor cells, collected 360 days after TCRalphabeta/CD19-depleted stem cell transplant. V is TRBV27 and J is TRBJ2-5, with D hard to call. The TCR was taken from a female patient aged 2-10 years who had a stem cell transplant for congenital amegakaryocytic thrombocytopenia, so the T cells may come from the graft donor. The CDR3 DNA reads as TGTGCCAGCAGCCGACACCAAGAGACCCAGTACTTC. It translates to CASSRHQETQYF.